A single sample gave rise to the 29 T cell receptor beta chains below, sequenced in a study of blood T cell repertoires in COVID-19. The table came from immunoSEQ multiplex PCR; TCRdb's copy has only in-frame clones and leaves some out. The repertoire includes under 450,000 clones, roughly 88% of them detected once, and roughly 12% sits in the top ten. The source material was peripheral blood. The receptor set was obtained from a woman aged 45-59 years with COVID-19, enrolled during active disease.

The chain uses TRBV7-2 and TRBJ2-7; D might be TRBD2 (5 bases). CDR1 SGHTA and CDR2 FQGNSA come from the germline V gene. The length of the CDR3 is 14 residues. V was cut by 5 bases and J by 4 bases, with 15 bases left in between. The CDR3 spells CASSTGIPEYEQYF. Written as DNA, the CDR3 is TGTGCCAGCAGCACGGGAATTCCAGAGTACGAGCAGTACTTC.

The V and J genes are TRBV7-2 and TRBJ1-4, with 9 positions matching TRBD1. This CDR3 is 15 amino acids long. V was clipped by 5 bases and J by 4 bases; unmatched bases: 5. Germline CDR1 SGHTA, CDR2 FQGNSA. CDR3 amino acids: CASSIGDRDNEKLFF. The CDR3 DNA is TGTGCCAGCAGCATAGGGGACAGGGATAATGAAAAACTGTTTTTT.

CDR3 region: CASSNIYPGQGADPETQYF. The DNA for the CDR3 is TGTGCCAGCAGCAATATTTACCCGGGACAGGGGGCGGATCCGGAGACCCAGTACTTC. This chain links TRBV21-1 with TRBJ2-5; TRBD1 is the table's D call and was not checked against the DNA. TRBV21-1 has pseudogene status. CDR3 length: 19 residues.

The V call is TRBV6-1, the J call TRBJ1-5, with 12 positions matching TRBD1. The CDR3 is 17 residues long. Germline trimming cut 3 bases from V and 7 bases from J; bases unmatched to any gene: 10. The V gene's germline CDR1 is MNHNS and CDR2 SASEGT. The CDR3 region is CASSDTPGQGARQPQHF. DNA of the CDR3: TGTGCCAGCAGTGATACCCCGGGACAGGGGGCCAGGCAGCCCCAGCATTTT.

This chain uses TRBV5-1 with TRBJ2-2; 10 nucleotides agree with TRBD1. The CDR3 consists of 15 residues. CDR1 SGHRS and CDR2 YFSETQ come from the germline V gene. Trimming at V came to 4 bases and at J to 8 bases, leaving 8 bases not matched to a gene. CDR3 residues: CASSTRQGAEGELFF. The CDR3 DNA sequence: TGCGCCAGCAGCACAAGACAGGGGGCGGAGGGGGAGCTGTTTTTT.

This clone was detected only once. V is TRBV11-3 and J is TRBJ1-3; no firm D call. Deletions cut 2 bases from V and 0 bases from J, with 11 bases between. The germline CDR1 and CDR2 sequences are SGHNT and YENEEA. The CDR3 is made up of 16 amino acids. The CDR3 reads CASSLPRSPSGNTIYF. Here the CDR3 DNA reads TGTGCCAGCAGCTTACCCCGCAGTCCCTCTGGAAACACCATATATTTT.

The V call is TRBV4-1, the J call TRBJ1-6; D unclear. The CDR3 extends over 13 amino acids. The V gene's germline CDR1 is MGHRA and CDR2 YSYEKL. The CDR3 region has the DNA TGCGCTACCGGAGACTCCTATAATTCACCCCTCCACTTT. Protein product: CATGDSYNSPLHF.

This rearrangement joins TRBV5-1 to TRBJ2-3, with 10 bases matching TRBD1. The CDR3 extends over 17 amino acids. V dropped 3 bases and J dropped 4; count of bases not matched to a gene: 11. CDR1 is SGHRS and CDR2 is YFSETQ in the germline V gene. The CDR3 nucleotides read TGCGCCAGCAGCTCAGAGCCCGGGACAGGGGAGGCAGATACGCAGTATTTT. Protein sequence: CASSSEPGTGEADTQYF.

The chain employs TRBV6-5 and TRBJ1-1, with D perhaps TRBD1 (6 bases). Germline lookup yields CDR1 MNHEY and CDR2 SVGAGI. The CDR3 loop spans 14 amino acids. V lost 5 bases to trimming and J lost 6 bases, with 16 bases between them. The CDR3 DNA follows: TGTGCCAGCAGTCAAATTACAGGGAGCGCTGAAGCTTTCTTT. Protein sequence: CASSQITGSAEAFF.

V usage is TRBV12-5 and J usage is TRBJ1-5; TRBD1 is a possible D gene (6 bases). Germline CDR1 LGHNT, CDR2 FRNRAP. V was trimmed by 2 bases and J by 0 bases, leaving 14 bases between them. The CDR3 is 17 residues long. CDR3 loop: CASGLTRTDYSNQPQHF. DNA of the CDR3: TGTGCTAGTGGTTTGACCCGGACAGATTATAGCAATCAGCCCCAGCATTTT.

The CDR3 DNA reads as TGTGCCAGCACCCGCCCATTTGACAGGGAAGGCGGCTACACCTTC. Its translation: CASTRPFDREGGYTF. This chain connects TRBV9 to TRBJ1-2; 7 nucleotides line up with TRBD1. The germline V gene encodes CDR1 SGDLS and CDR2 YYNGEE. This CDR3 has 15 residues. The junction had 16 bases not matched to a gene; V was cut back by 6 bases and J by 8 bases.

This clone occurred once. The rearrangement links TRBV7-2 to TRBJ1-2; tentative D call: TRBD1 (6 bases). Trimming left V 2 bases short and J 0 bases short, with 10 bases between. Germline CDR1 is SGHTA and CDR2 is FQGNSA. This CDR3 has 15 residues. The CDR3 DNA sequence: TGTGCCAGCAGCTTATCAGGGGCCTCTAACTATGGCTACACCTTC. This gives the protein CASSLSGASNYGYTF.

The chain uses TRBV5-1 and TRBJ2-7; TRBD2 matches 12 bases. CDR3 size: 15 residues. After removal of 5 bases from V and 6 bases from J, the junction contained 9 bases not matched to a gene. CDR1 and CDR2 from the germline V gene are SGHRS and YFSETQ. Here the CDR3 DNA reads TGCGCCAGCAGACTAGCGGGGGGTTTAGAGATCGAGCAGTACTTC. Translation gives CASRLAGGLEIEQYF.

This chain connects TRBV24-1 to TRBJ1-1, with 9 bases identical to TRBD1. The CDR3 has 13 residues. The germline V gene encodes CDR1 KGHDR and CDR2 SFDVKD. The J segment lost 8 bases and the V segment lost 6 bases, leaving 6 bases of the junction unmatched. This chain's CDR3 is CATSWEQGAEAFF. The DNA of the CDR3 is TGTGCCACCAGTTGGGAACAGGGGGCGGAAGCTTTCTTT.

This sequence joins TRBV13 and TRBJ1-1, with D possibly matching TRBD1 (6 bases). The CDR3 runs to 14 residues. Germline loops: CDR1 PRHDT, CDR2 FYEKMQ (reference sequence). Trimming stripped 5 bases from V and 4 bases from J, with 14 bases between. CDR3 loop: CASSPPGEGTEAFF. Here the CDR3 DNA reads TGTGCCAGCAGCCCCCCAGGGGAAGGCACTGAAGCTTTCTTT.

The CDR3 loop reads CASSLGSSPNEKLFF. CDR3 coding DNA: TGTGCCAGCAGCTTGGGCTCCAGTCCTAATGAAAAACTGTTTTTT. The rearrangement links TRBV5-6 to TRBJ1-4; D unresolved. CDR1 SGHDT and CDR2 YYEEEE come from the germline V gene. The CDR3 length is 15 residues. Trimming took 0 bases from V and 3 from J, leaving 9 bases between them.

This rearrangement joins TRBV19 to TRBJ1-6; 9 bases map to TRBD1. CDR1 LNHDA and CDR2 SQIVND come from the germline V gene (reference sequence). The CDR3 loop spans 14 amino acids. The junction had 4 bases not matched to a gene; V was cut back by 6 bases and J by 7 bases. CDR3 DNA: TGTGCCAGTAGGATCGGGACAGGGAATTCACCCCTCCACTTT. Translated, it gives CASRIGTGNSPLHF.

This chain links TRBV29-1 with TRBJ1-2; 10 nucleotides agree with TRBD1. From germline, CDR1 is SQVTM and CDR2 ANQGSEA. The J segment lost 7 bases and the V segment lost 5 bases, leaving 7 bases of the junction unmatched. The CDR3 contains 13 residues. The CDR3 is CSVWTGGLGGYTF. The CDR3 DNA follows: TGCAGCGTTTGGACAGGGGGATTGGGTGGCTACACCTTC.

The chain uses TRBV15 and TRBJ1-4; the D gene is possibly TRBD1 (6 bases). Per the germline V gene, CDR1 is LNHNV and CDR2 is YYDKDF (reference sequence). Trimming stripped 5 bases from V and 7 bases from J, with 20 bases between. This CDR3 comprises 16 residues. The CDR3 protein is CATSFDQGFRVEKLFF. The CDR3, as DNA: TGTGCCACCAGCTTTGATCAGGGGTTCAGGGTTGAAAAACTGTTTTTT. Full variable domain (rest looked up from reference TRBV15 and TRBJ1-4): DAMVIQNPRYQVTQFGKPVTLSCSQTLNHNVMYWYQQKSSQAPKLLFHYYDKDFNNEADTPDNFQSRRPNTSFCFLDIRSPGLGDTAMYLCATSFDQGFRVEKLFFGSGTQLSVL.

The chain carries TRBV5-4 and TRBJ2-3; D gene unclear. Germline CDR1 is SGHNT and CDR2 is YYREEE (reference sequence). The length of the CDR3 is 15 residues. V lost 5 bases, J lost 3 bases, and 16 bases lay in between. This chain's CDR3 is CASSPQVGFTDTQYF. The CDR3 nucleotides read TGTGCCAGCAGTCCCCAGGTTGGCTTTACAGATACGCAGTATTTT.

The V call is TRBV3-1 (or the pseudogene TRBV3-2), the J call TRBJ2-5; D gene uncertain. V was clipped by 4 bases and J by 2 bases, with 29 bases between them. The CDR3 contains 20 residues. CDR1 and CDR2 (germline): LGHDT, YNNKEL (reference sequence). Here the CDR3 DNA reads TGTGCCAGCAGCCCCTCGTTAAGTAGCCGAAACTTAAACCTACAAGAGACCCAGTACTTC. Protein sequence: CASSPSLSSRNLNLQETQYF.

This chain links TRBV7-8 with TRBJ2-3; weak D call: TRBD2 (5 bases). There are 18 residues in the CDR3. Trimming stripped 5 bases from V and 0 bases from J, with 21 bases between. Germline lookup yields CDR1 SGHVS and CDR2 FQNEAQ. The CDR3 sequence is CASSPIFRGSSSTDTQYF. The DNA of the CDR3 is TGTGCCAGCAGCCCCATATTTCGGGGATCGAGTAGCACAGATACGCAGTATTTT.

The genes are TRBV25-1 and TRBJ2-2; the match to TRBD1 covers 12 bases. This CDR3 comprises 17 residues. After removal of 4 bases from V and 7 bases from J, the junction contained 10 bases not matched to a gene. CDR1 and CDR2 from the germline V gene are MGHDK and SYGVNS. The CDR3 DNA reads TGTGCCAGCAGTGCTGGGACAGGGGGCGGTTTTGGCGGGGAGCTGTTTTTT. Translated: CASSAGTGGGFGGELFF.

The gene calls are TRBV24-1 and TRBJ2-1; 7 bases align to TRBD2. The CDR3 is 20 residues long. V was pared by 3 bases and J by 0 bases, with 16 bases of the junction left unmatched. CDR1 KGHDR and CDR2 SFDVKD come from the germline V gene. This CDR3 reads CATSDPSGGSPTSSYNEQFF. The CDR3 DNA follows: TGTGCCACCAGTGATCCCTCCGGGGGGAGCCCGACTAGCTCCTACAATGAGCAGTTCTTC.

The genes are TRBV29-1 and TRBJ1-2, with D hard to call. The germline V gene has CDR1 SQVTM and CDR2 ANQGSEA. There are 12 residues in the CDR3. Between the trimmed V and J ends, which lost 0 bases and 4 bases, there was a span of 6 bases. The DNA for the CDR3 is TGCAGCGTTGAAGAACGGGGCTATGGCTACACCTTC. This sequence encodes CSVEERGYGYTF.

Here the CDR3 reads CASSPFADTGSEQFF. Written as DNA, the CDR3 is TGTGCCAGCTCACCATTTGCCGACACGGGAAGTGAGCAGTTCTTC. This chain links TRBV18 with TRBJ2-1, with D possibly matching TRBD2 (5 bases). Germline assignment: CDR1 KGHSH and CDR2 LQKENI. V lost 2 bases and J lost 9, with 17 bases in between. The CDR3 spans 15 residues. Full variable domain (outside the CDR3, taken from reference TRBV18 and TRBJ2-1): NAGVMQNPRHLVRRRGQEARLRCSPMKGHSHVYWYRQLPEEGLKFMVYLQKENIIDESGMPKERFSAEFPKEGPSILRIQQVVRGDSAAYFCASSPFADTGSEQFFGPGTRLTVL.

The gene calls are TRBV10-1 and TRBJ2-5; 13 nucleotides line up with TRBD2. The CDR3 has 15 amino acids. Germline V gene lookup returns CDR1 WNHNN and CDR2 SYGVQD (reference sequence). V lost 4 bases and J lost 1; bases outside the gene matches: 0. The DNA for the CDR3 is TGCGCCAGCAGTGGGACTAGCGGGGGCCAAGAGACCCAGTACTTC. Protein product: CASSGTSGGQETQYF.

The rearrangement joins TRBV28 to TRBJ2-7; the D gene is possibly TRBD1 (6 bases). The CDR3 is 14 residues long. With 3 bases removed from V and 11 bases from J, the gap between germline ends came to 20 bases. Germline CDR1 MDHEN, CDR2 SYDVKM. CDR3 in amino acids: CASSLEDSRSWEYF. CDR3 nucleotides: TGTGCCAGCAGTTTGGAGGACAGCCGGTCTTGGGAGTACTTC.

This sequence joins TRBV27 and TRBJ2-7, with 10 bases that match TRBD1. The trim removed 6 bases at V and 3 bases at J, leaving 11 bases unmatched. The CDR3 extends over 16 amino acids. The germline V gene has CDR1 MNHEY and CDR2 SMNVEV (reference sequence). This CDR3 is CASRPPRTGGYYEQYF. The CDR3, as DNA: TGTGCCAGCAGACCGCCCCGGACAGGGGGTTACTACGAGCAGTACTTC.